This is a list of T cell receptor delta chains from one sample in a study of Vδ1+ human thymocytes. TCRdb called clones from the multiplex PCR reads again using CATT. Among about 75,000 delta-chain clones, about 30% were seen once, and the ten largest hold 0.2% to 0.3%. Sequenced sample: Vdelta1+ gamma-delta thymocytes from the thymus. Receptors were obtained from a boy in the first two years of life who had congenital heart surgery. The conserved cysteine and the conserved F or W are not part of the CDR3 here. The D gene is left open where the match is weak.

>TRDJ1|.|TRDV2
ACATETGMYTDKLI
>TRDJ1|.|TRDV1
ALGELSETADKLI
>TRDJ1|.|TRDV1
ALGASGTRDTTGPRPYDKLI
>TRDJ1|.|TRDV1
APPGLPTGGVELGELPYTDKLI
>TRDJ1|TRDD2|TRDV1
ALGELGLPTLVGILYTDKLI
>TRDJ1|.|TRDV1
ALGESILPLPRMGRYGSGKELI
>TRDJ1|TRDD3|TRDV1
ALGELPGDTRPDKLI
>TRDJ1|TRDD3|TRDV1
ALGEFLDPYWGPHKLI
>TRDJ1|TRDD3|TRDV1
ALGERGSSYWGIQYTDKLI
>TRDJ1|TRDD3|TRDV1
ALGEIMTVLGDTQGFTDKLI
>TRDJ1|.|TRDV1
ALGPLPSWGVRPTDKLI
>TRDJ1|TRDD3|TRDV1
ALGALAEEEWGIPHTDKLI
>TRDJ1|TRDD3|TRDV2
ACALLGATDKLI
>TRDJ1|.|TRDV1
ALGELGPKGLNGRPTDKLI
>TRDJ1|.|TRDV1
ALGEKMSNTYVVGDTDKLI
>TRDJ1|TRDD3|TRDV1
ALGERSYPYWGIRDTDKLI
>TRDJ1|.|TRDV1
ALGYSSRGHYFSGGLYTDKLI
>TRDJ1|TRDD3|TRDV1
ALGEWPILRAGGSTDKLI
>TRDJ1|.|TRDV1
ALGCPCLIGTGKLI
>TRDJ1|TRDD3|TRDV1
ALRMTSVVGDKGKLI
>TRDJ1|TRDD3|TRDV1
ALGELGGIYTDKLI
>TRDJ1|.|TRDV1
ALGEHYSLYWYSPRYTDKLI
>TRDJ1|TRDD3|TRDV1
ALGVLIPTSWGIQETDKLI
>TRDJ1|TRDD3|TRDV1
ALGDTFFPGTLGEKGRTTDKLI
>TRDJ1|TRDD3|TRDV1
ALGTNHGGYAGRPVGYTDKLI
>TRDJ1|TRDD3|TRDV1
AMIPTSGWGIRGAPDKLI
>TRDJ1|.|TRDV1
ALGEPYAEYTDKLI
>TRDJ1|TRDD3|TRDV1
ALGNRYWGIRAVSKLI
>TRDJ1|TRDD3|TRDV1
ALGETPTRDTLWSDKLI